This TCR beta chain was sequenced in a study of regulatory T cells in long-lasting Graves disease. This clonotype was detected ten times or more. Construction of TCR beta libraries relied on iRepertoire HTBI primers and on Arm-PCR targeting CDR3 regions. MiXCR, run by TCRdb on the multiplex PCR reads, gives a single entry per CDR3 protein. The sample lists hundreds of thousands of distinct CDR3 sequences, about 14% seen once, with roughly a tenth in the top ten. V lost 2 bases to trimming and J lost 3 bases; unmatched junction nucleotides: 11. CDR1 is LNHDA, CDR2 SQIVND, per germline (reference sequence). CDR3 length: 17 residues. The time point is: newly diagnosed GD, antithyroid drugs for less than 3 months. Making the TCR library involved RNA that had been extracted from PBMCs. The sample was also linked to a second study, of T cells in Graves' hyperthyroidism and ophthalmopathy.

The sample in question was peripheral blood mononuclear cells (PBMCs), obtained at new diagnosis, from a patient treated with antithyroid drugs. The receptor was isolated from a young man with Graves disease. The genes are TRBV19 and TRBJ2-5; TRBD2 agrees at 8 bases. CDR3: CASSIPLAGNYEETQYF. The DNA of the CDR3 is TGTGCCAGTAGTATACCCCTAGCGGGTAACTATGAAGAGACCCAGTACTTC. The full variable domain, its missing parts supplied by reference TRBV19 and TRBJ2-5, is DGGITQSPKYLFRKEGQNVTLSCEQNLNHDAMYWYRQDPGQGLRLIYYSQIVNDFQKGDIAEGYSVSREKKESFPLTVTSAQKNPTAFYLCASSIPLAGNYEETQYFGPGTRLLVL.